This paragraph covers one T cell receptor (beta chain) sequence. The gene names here belong to mouse. Data came from immunoSEQ multiplex PCR; TCRdb stores just in-frame clones and leaves some out. The sample includes more than 45,000 clones, roughly 73% of them seen just once. The entry originates in a study of tissue T cells after allogeneic stem cell transplantation. This TCR was recovered from a pool of C57BL/6 mice in good health. The sample was sorted cells pooled from one or two spleens.

This CDR3 is CTCSADTTKYEQYF. The covered CDR3 bases are TGCACCTGCAGTGCAGATACGACAAAATATGAACAGTAC. V and J are TRBV1 and TRBJ2-7; no clear D. Read data end 1 residue before the CDR3 end; the end is taken from the germline J gene. Trimming removed 0 bases at V and 4 bases at J, with 10 bases between. The CDR3 contains 14 residues. Germline CDR1 is NSQYPW and CDR2 is LRSPGD (reference sequence).